This TCR beta chain was observed in a study of blood T cell repertoires in COVID-19. The overall study: COVID-19 samples, acute and convalescent, were from the United States, Italy and Spain. The cDNA or gDNA used as material had been derived from T cells, B-cell-depleted T cells, or PBMCs.

The Seattle patients, enrolled during active infection, were followed longitudinally. Germline V gene sequence: CDR1 SGHTA, CDR2 FQGNSA. V was clipped by 2 bases and J by 10 bases, with 20 bases between them. CDR3 length equals 15 residues. Sequencing used immunoSEQ multiplex PCR; TCRdb keeps in-frame clones, though not all of them. The profile shows roughly 230,000 clones, around 89% of them singletons. Sequencing used peripheral blood. The source is a woman aged 55-75 years with COVID-19, enrolled during active disease. The chain has TRBV7-2 and TRBJ1-2; D uncertain. The chain's CDR3 is CASSLPAQQLGAYTF. The CDR3 coding sequence is TGTGCCAGCAGCTTACCAGCTCAACAACTGGGAGCCTACACCTTC. The full variable domain, its missing parts supplied by reference TRBV7-2 and TRBJ1-2, is GAGVSQSPSNKVTEKGKDVELRCDPISGHTALYWYRQSLGQGLEFLIYFQGNSAPDKSGLPSDRFSAERTGGSVSTLTIQRTQQEDSAVYLCASSLPAQQLGAYTFGSGTRLTVV.